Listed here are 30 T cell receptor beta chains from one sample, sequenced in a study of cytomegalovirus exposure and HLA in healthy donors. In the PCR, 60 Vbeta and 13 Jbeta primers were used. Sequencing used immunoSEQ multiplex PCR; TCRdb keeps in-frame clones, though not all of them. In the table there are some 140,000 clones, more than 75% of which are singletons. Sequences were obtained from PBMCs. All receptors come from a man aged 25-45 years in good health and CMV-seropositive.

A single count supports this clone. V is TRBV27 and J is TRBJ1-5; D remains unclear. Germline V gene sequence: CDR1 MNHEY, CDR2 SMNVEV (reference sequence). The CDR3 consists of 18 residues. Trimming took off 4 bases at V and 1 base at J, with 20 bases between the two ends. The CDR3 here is CASSSLLGRVSSNQPQHF. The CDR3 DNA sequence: TGTGCCAGCAGTTCGCTATTGGGGAGGGTCAGCAGCAATCAGCCCCAGCATTTT.

In nucleotides, the CDR3 is TGTGCCAGCAAACTGTTTTCGGACAGACTGAACACTGAAGCTTTCTTT. The encoded protein is CASKLFSDRLNTEAFF. The V gene is TRBV27, the J gene TRBJ1-1; D is perhaps TRBD1 (6 bases). Germline values: CDR1 MNHEY, CDR2 SMNVEV (reference sequence). The CDR3 consists of 16 residues. Trimming pared 7 bases from V and 0 bases from J, leaving 18 bases between.

CDR3 region: CASSFNRDRAIEQFF. CDR3 DNA: TGTGCCAGCAGTTTTAACCGGGACAGGGCTATTGAGCAGTTCTTC. This rearrangement joins TRBV7-8 to TRBJ2-1, with 9 bases aligning to TRBD1. CDR1 is SGHVS and CDR2 is FQNEAQ in the germline V gene. This CDR3 spans 15 amino acids. V gave up 6 bases and J gave up 9 bases; unmatched junction bases: 12.

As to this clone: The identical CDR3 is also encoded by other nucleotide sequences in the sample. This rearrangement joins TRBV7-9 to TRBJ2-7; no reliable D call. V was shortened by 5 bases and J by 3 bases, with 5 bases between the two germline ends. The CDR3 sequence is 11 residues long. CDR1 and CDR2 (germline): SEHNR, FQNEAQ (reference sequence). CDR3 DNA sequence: TGTGCCAGCAGCCCGAGCTACGAGCAGTACTTC. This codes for CASSPSYEQYF.

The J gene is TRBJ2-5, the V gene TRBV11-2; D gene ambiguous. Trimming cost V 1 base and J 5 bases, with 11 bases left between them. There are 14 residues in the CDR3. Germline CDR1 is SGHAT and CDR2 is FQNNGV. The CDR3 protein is CASSLGVLGETQYF. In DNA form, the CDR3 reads TGTGCCAGCAGCTTAGGAGTGCTCGGGGAGACCCAGTACTTC.

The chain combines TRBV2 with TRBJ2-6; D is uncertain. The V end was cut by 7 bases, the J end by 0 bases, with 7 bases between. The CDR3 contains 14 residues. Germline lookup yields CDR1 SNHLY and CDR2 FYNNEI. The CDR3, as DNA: TGTGCCAGCACCCCGTTCTCTGGGGCCAACGTCCTGACTTTC. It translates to CASTPFSGANVLTF.

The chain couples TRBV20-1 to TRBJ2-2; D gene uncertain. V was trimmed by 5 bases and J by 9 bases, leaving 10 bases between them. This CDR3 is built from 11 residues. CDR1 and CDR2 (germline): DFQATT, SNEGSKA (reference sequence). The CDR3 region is CSARATRELFF. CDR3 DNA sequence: TGCAGTGCTCGCGCAACCAGGGAGCTGTTTTTT.

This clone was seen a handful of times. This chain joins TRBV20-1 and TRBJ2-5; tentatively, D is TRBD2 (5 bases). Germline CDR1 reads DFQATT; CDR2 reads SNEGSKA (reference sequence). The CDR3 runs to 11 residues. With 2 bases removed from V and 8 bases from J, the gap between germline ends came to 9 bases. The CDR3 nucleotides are TGCAGTGCTAGATTTTCGGGAACCCAGTACTTC. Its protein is CSARFSGTQYF.

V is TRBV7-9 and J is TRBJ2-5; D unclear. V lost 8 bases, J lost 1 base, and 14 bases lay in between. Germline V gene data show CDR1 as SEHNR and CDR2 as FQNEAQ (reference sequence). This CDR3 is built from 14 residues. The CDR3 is CASSPSVPQETQYF. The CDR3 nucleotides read TGTGCCAGCTCCCCGTCAGTTCCCCAAGAGACCCAGTACTTC. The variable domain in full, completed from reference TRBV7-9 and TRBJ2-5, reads DTGVSQNPRHKITKRGQNVTFRCDPISEHNRLYWYRQTLGQGPEFLTYFQNEAQLEKSRLLSDRFSAERPKGSFSTLEIQRTEQGDSAMYLCASSPSVPQETQYFGPGTRLLVL.

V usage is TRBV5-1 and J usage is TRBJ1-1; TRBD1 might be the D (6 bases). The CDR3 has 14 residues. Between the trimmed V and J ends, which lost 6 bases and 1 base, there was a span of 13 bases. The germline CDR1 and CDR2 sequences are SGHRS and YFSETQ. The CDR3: CASTLRGGNTEAFF. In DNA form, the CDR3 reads TGCGCCAGCACCCTGAGGGGGGGGAACACTGAAGCTTTCTTT.

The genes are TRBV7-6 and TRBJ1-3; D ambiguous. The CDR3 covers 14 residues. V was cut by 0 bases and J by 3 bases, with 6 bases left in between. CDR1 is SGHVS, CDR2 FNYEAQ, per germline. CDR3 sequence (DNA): TGTGCCAGCAGCTTAGCGGGCAGTGGAAACACCATATATTTT. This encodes CASSLAGSGNTIYF. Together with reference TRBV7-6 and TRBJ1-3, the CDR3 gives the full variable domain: GAGVSQSPRYKVTKRGQDVALRCDPISGHVSLYWYRQALGQGPEFLTYFNYEAQQDKSGLPNDRFSAERPEGSISTLTIQRTEQRDSAMYRCASSLAGSGNTIYFGEGSWLTVV.

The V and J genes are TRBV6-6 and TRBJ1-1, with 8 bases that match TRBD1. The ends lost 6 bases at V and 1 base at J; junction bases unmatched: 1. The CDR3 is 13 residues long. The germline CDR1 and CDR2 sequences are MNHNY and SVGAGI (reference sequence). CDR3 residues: CASSGQGNTEAFF. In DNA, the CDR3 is TGTGCCAGCAGCGGACAGGGGAACACTGAAGCTTTCTTT.

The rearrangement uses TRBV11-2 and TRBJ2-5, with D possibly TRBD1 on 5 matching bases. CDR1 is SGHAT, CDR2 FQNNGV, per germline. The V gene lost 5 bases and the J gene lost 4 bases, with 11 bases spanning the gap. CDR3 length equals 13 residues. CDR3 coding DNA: TGTGCCAGCAGCCCGACCCAGGGAGAGACCCAGTACTTC. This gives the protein CASSPTQGETQYF.

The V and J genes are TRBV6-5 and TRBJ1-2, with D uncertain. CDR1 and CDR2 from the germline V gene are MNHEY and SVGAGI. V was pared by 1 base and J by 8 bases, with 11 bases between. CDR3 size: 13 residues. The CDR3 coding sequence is TGTGCCAGCAGTTACTATCAGGTGGAAGGCTACACCTTC. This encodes CASSYYQVEGYTF.

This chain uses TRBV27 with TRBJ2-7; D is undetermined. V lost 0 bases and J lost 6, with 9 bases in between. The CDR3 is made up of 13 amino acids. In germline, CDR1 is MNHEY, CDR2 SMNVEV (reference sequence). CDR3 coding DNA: TGTGCCAGCAGTTTATCCCCCGTCGGCGAGCAGTACTTC. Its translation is CASSLSPVGEQYF.

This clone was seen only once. CDR3 in DNA: TGTGCCAGCAGCGTAGTTACAGGGGATGGCTACACCTTC. It translates to CASSVVTGDGYTF. The chain uses TRBV9 and TRBJ1-2; 7 bases fit TRBD1. Germline V CDR1 and CDR2: SGDLS, YYNGEE. V was clipped by 0 bases and J by 6 bases; unmatched bases: 2. The CDR3 is made up of 13 amino acids.

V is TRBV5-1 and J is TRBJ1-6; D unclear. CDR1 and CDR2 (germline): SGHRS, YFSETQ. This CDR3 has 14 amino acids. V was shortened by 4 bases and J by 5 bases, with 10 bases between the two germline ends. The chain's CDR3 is CASSEGSDNSPLHF. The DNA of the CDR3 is TGCGCCAGCAGCGAGGGTTCAGATAATTCACCCCTCCACTTT. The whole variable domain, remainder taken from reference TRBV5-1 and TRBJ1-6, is KAGVTQTPRYLIKTRGQQVTLSCSPISGHRSVSWYQQTPGQGLQFLFEYFSETQRNKGNFPGRFSGRQFSNSRSEMNVSTLELGDSALYLCASSEGSDNSPLHFGNGTRLTVT.

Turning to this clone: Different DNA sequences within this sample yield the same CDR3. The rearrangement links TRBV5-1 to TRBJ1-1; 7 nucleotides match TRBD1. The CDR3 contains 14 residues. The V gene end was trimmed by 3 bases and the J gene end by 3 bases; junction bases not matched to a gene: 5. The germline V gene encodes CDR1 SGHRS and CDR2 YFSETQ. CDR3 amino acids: CASSSRTGDTEAFF. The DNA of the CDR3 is TGCGCCAGCAGCTCGAGGACAGGCGACACTGAAGCTTTCTTT.

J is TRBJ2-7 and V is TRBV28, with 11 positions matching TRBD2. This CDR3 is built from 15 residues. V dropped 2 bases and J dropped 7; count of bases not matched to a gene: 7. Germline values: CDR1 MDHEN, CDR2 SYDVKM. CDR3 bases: TGTGCCAGCAGTTTAGGGACTAGCGGCTTGAGGGAGCAGTACTTC. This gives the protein CASSLGTSGLREQYF.

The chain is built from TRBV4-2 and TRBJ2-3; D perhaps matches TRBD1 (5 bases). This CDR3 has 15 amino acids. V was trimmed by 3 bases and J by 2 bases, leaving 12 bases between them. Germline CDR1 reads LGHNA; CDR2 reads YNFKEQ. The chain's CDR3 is CASSQDKTVTDTQYF. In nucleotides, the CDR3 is TGTGCCAGCAGCCAGGATAAGACAGTCACAGATACGCAGTATTTT.

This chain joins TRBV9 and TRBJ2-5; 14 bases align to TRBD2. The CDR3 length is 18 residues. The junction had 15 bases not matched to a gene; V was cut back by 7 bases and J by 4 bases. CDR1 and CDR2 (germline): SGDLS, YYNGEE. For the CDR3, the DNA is TGTGCCAGCCCCTTTTCGGGACTAGCGGGAGCGGGCGGAGAGACCCAGTACTTC. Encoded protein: CASPFSGLAGAGGETQYF.

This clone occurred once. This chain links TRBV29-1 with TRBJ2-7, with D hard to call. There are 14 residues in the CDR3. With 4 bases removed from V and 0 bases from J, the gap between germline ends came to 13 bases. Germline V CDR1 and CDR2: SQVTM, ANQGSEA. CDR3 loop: CSVVPNPSSYEQYF. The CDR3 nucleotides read TGCAGCGTTGTCCCCAACCCTAGCTCCTACGAGCAGTACTTC.

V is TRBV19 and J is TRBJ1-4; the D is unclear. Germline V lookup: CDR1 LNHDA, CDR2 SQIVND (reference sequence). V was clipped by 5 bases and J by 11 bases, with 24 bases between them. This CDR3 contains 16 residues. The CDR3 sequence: CASSVFRLGSLGKLFF. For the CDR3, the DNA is TGTGCCAGTAGTGTATTCCGTCTGGGCTCGCTTGGGAAACTGTTTTTT.

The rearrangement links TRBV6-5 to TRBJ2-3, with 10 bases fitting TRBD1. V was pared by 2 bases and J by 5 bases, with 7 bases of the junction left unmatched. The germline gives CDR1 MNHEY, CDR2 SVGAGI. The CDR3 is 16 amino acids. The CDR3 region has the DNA TGTGCCAGCAGTTACGCCGGGACAGGGGTGATAGATACGCAGTATTTT. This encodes CASSYAGTGVIDTQYF.

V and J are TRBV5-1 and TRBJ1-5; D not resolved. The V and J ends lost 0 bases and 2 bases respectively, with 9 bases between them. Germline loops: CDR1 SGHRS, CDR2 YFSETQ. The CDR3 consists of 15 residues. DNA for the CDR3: TGCGCCAGCAGCTTGGGCCCGAGGGGCAATCAGCCCCAGCATTTT. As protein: CASSLGPRGNQPQHF.

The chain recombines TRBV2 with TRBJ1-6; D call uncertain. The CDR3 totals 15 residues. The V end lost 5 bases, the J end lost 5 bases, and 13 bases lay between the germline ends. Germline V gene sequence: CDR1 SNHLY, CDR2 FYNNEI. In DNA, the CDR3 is TGTGCCAGCAGTTTGAACAACGCCAATAATTCACCCCTCCACTTT. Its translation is CASSLNNANNSPLHF. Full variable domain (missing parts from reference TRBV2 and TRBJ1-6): EPEVTQTPSHQVTQMGQEVILRCVPISNHLYFYWYRQILGQKVEFLVSFYNNEISEKSEIFDDQFSVERPDGSNFTLKIRSTKLEDSAMYFCASSLNNANNSPLHFGNGTRLTVT.

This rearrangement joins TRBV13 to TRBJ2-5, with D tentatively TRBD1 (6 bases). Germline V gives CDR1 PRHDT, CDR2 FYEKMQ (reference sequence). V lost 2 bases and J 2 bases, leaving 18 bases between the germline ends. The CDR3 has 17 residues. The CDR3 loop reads CASSLRQEEELQETQYF. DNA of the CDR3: TGTGCCAGCAGCTTAAGACAGGAGGAAGAGTTACAAGAGACCCAGTACTTC.

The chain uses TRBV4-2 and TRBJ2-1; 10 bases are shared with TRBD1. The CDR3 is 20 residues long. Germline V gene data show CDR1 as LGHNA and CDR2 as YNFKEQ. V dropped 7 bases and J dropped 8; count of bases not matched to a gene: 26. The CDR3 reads CASTPSSRDRGRLRNDEQFF. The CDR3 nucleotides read TGTGCCAGCACACCTTCCTCCCGGGACAGGGGTAGGCTGAGAAATGATGAGCAGTTCTTC.

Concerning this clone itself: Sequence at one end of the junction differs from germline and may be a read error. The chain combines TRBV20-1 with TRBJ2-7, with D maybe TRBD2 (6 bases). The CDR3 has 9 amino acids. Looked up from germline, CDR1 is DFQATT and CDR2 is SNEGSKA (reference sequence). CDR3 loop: CSAGGPGNF. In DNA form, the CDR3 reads TGCAGTGCCGGAGGGCCGGGGAACTTC.

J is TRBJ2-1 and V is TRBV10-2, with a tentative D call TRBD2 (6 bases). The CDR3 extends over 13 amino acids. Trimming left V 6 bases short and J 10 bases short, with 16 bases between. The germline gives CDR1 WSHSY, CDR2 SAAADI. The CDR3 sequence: CASRPSGAQEQFF. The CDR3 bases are TGCGCCAGCAGACCGTCGGGAGCGCAAGAGCAGTTCTTC.